This T cell receptor beta chain appears in the sequencing data of a study of T cell responses to AZD1222 COVID-19 vaccine. In the study overall: Whether given at about 4 or about 12 weeks, second doses were pooled.

Using immunoSEQ multiplex PCR, the repertoire was profiled, and TCRdb retains in-frame clones only, with some absent. The sample shows roughly 190,000 clones, approximately 91% of them seen only once. Trimming cost V 5 bases and J 5 bases, with 12 bases left between them. This CDR3 has 13 residues. Germline CDR1 SGHTA, CDR2 FQGNSA. The chain has TRBV7-2 and TRBJ2-5, with D perhaps given as TRBD1 or TRBD2 (5 bases each). This TCR derives from an adult in good health. The sample was peripheral blood, taken on day 0 of AZD1222 vaccination. The CDR3 DNA reads TGTGCCAGCAGCCCAAGCTGGGGGGAGACCCAGTACTTC. This gives the protein CASSPSWGETQYF.